The clone carrying this T cell receptor (beta chain) was seen a few times. TCRdb called the RT-PCR reads again in MiXCR, with one record for every CDR3 protein. The sample consists of about 680,000 distinct CDR3 sequences, 11% to 15% of them appearing once. The receptor's source is a female donor in good health, serving as a healthy control. Sequenced: memory CD4+ T cells from blood.

DNA of the CDR3: TGTGCCAGCAGTTTGACGGGGGTCAGCGAAAAACTGTTTTTT. Amino acids: CASSLTGVSEKLFF. The rearrangement links TRBV12-3 or TRBV12-4 to TRBJ1-4, with a weak D call TRBD1 (5 bases). This CDR3 is built from 14 residues. Trimming pared 3 bases from V and 8 bases from J, leaving 13 bases between.